This T cell receptor beta chain comes out of a study of radiation and T cells in renal cell carcinoma. General study points: Pretreatment tumor biopsies were lacking, so baseline clonotypes are unknown.

In the case of this clone: The antigen remains unidentified.

This CDR3 contains 14 residues. V was shortened by 9 bases and J by 2 bases, with 16 bases between the two germline ends. CDR1 is LNHDA and CDR2 is SQIVND in the germline V gene (reference sequence). Sequencing used immunoSEQ multiplex PCR; TCRdb keeps in-frame clones, though not all of them. Here the sample spans about 130,000 clones, 70% to 90% being singletons. The time point here: baseline pretreatment blood. Treatment of the sample: 15 Gy SBRT to primary tumor, nephrectomy 4 weeks later. Serial blood draws occurred at baseline and 2 and 4 weeks post-SBRT. This renal cell carcinoma was of the clear cell type.

V gene TRBV19 combines with J gene TRBJ1-1; perhaps TRBD1 as D (6 bases). The sequence derives from a woman between 50 and 59 years old with renal cell carcinoma. The specimen comprised blood, sampled from a patient whose treatment included radiotherapy and nephrectomy. The CDR3: CASREQGPNTEAFF. The CDR3 DNA is TGTGCCAGCAGGGAACAGGGCCCTAACACTGAAGCTTTCTTT.